The 3 T cell receptor beta chains below were found in one sample sequenced in a study of T-cell reconstitution after alpha-beta-depleted transplantation in children. Unique molecular identifiers were built into the TCRbeta library. TCRdb processed the PCR reads anew with MiXCR; each CDR3 protein has one entry. This sample has about 980,000 distinct CDR3 sequences, with around 30% found just once. The specimen comprised PBMCs, mostly from graft donor cells, sampled 360 days after TCRalphabeta/CD19-depleted stem cell transplant. These receptors came from a boy in the first two years of life who had a stem cell transplant for SCID, so the T cells may come from the graft donor.

This sequence joins TRBV4-2 and TRBJ1-1; D unresolved. Looked up from germline, CDR1 is LGHNA and CDR2 is YNFKEQ. Trimming shortened V by 3 bases and J by 2 bases, and 22 bases separated the two germline ends. There are 18 residues in the CDR3. The CDR3 nucleotides are TGTGCCAGCAGCCATTCCAACGGGGAGGGAAAAACAAACACTGAAGCTTTCTTT. Its translation is CASSHSNGEGKTNTEAFF.

This chain connects TRBV12-3 or TRBV12-4 to TRBJ1-5, with 7 bases lining up with TRBD1. The CDR3 is 17 amino acids. Losses at the gene ends were 5 bases for V and 4 bases for J; bases not matched to a gene: 14. The CDR3 loop reads CASSQGQRIILNQPQHF. The CDR3 DNA sequence: TGTGCCAGCAGTCAGGGACAGAGGATAATACTTAATCAGCCCCAGCATTTT.

In this sample, this clonotype turned up a few times. The chain has TRBV12-3 or TRBV12-4 and TRBJ1-1; D unclear. The CDR3 length is 16 residues. V was clipped by 2 bases and J by 4 bases, with 17 bases between them. CDR3 coding DNA: TGTGCCAGCAGTTTAACTAAACCCACAGTCCTCACTGAAGCTTTCTTT. Translation: CASSLTKPTVLTEAFF.